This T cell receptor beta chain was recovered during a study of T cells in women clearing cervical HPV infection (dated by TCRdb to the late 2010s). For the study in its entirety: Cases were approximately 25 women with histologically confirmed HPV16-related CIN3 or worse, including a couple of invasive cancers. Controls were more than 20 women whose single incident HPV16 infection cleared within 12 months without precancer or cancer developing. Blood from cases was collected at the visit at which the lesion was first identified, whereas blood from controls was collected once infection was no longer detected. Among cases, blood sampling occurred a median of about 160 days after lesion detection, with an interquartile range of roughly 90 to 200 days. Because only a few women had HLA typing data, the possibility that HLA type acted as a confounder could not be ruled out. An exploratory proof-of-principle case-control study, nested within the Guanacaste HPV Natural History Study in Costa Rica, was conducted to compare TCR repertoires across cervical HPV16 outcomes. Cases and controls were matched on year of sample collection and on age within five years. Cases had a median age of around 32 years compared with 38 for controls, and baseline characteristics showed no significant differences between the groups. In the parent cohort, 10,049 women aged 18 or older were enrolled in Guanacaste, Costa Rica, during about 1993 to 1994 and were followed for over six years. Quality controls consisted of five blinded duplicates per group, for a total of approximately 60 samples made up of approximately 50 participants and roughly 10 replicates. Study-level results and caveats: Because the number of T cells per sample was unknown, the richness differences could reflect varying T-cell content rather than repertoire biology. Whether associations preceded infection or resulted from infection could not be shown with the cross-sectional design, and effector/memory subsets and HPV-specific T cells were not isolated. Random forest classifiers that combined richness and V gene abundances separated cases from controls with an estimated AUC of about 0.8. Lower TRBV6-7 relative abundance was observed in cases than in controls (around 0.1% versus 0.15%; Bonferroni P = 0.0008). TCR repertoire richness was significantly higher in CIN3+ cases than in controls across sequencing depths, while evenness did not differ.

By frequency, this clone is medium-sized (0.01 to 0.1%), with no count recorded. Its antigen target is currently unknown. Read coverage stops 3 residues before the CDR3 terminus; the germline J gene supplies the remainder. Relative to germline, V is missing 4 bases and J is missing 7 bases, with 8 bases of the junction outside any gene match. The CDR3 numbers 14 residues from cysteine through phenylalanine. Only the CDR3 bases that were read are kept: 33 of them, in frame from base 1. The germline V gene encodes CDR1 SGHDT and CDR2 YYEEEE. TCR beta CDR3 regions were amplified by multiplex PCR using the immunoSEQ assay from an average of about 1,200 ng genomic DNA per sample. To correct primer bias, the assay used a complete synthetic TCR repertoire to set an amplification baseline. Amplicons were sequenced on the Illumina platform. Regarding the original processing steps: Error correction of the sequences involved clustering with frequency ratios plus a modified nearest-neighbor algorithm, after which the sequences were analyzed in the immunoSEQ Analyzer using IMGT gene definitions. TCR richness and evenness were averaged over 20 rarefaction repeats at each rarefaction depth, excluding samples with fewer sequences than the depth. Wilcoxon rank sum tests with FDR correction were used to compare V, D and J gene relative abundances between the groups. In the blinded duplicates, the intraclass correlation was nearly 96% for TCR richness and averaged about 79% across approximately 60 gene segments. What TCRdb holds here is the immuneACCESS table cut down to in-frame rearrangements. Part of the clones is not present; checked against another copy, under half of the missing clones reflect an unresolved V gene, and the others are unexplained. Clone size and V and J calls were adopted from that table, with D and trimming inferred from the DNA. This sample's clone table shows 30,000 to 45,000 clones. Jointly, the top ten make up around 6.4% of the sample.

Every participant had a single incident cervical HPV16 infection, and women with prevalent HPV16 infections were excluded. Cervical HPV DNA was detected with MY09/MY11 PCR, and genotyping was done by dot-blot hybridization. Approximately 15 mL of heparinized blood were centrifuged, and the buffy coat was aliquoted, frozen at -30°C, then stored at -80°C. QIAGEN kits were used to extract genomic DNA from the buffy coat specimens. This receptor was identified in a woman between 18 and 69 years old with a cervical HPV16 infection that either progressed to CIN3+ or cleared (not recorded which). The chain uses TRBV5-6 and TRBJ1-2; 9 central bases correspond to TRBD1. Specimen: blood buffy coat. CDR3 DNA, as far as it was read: TGTGCCAGCAGCGTGGGACAGGGAGGGAGTGGC. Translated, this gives CASSVGQGGSG. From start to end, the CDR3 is CASSVGQGGSGYTF.